Shown below are 22 T cell receptor beta chains from a single sample sequenced in a study of radiation and T cells in renal cell carcinoma. Clones were read by immunoSEQ multiplex PCR, and TCRdb kept only the in-frame ones, dropping some. The table shows around 160,000 clones, with about 85% occurring only once. Sample time point: baseline pretreatment blood. Treatment given: 15 Gy SBRT to primary tumor, nephrectomy 4 weeks later. This sample comprised blood, obtained from a patient whose treatment included radiotherapy and nephrectomy. The receptors stem from a woman aged 70 to 79 with renal cell carcinoma.

The V gene is TRBV11-2, the J gene TRBJ1-5, with D possibly matching TRBD1 (5 bases). Trimming shortened V by 1 base and J by 5 bases, and 6 bases separated the two germline ends. The CDR3 spans 13 residues. Germline V gene data show CDR1 as SGHAT and CDR2 as FQNNGV. CDR3 loop: CASSLAGYQPQHF. DNA for the CDR3: TGTGCCAGCAGCTTAGCAGGGTATCAGCCCCAGCATTTT. Drawing the rest from reference TRBV11-2 and TRBJ1-5, the complete variable domain is EAGVAQSPRYKIIEKRQSVAFWCNPISGHATLYWYQQILGQGPKLLIQFQNNGVVDDSQLPKDRFSAERLKGVDSTLKIQPAKLEDSAVYLCASSLAGYQPQHFGDGTRLSIL.

This clone was picked up a small number of times. In DNA form, the CDR3 reads TGTGCCAGCAGCAAAGAAAGGGGAACTGAAGCTTTCTTT. Protein sequence: CASSKERGTEAFF. The rearrangement links TRBV11-2 to TRBJ1-1; D possibly corresponds to TRBD1 (5 bases). Trimming removed 5 bases at V and 5 bases at J, with 12 bases between. Germline CDR1 is SGHAT and CDR2 is FQNNGV. The CDR3 length is 13 residues.

The chain links TRBV27 to TRBJ2-5; D might be TRBD2 (6 bases). CDR1 and CDR2 from the germline V gene are MNHEY and SMNVEV (reference sequence). The CDR3 consists of 15 residues. Deletions cut 2 bases from V and 3 bases from J, with 13 bases between. Here the CDR3 DNA reads TGTGCCAGCAGTTTAGGGACGGCGGGGAAAGAGACCCAGTACTTC. Protein product: CASSLGTAGKETQYF.

The rearrangement links TRBV7-2 to TRBJ1-4, with 8 bases aligning to TRBD1. Per germline, CDR1 SGHTA and CDR2 FQGNSA. CDR3 size: 15 residues. The J segment lost 4 bases and the V segment lost 5 bases, leaving 6 bases of the junction unmatched. CDR3: CASSPRTGFNEKLFF. The CDR3 nucleotides read TGTGCCAGCAGCCCCCGGACAGGGTTTAATGAAAAACTGTTTTTT.

This chain connects TRBV4-3 to TRBJ2-7; no clear D. Per germline, CDR1 LGHNA and CDR2 YSLEER. The CDR3 covers 14 residues. V was shortened by 1 base and J by 6 bases, with 13 bases between the two germline ends. The DNA of the CDR3 is TGCGCCAGCAGCCAAGCCCCTCTTTACGGCGAGCAGTACTTC. Protein: CASSQAPLYGEQYF.

The rearrangement joins TRBV30 to TRBJ2-3; perhaps TRBD2 as D (6 bases). CDR1 and CDR2 from the germline V gene are GTSNPN and SVGIG (reference sequence). CDR3 size: 15 residues. Trimming removed 5 bases at V and 3 bases at J, with 18 bases between. Here the CDR3 DNA reads TGTGCCTGGGGAGTGGGGGGAGTTAAGACAGATACGCAGTATTTT. Residues: CAWGVGGVKTDTQYF. Filled out from reference TRBV30 and TRBJ2-3, the complete variable domain reads SQTIHQWPATLVQPVGSPLSLECTVEGTSNPNLYWYRQAAGRGLQLLFYSVGIGQISSEVPQNLSASRPQDRQFILSSKKLLLSDSGFYLCAWGVGGVKTDTQYFGPGTRLTVL.

The V call is TRBV9, the J call TRBJ2-3; D is perhaps TRBD1 or TRBD2 (5 bases each). The CDR3 is 14 residues long. Germline V gene lookup returns CDR1 SGDLS and CDR2 YYNGEE. Trimming took off 0 bases at V and 6 bases at J, with 11 bases between the two ends. The CDR3 loop reads CASSVEAEGDTQYF. CDR3 DNA sequence: TGTGCCAGCAGCGTAGAGGCAGAGGGGGATACGCAGTATTTT.

The chain joins TRBV11-3 to TRBJ2-7, with 11 nucleotides matching TRBD2. The CDR3 length is 15 residues. Unmatched junction bases numbered 4, after V lost 3 bases and J lost 3 bases. Per germline, CDR1 SGHNT and CDR2 YENEEA. CDR3 sequence reads: CASSFGTSGNYEQYF. The CDR3 DNA sequence: TGTGCCAGCAGCTTCGGGACTAGCGGTAACTACGAGCAGTACTTC.

The V gene is TRBV19, the J gene TRBJ1-6; TRBD1 matches at 7 bases. The CDR3 contains 16 residues. CDR1 and CDR2 (germline): LNHDA, SQIVND (reference sequence). The V and J ends lost 6 bases and 9 bases, in that order; junction bases with no gene match: 14. This chain's CDR3 is CASSTGAQGFSSPLHF. The CDR3 DNA is TGTGCCAGTAGCACAGGGGCGCAAGGGTTTAGTTCACCCCTCCACTTT.

In the case of this clone: The sample has other DNA sequences that encode this CDR3 too. The chain is built from TRBV7-9 and TRBJ1-4; D is unclear. CDR3 length: 14 amino acids. In germline, CDR1 is SEHNR, CDR2 FQNEAQ (reference sequence). V gave up 1 base and J gave up 1 base, with 4 bases separating them. CDR3 residues: CASSLGGTNEKLFF. The CDR3 DNA follows: TGTGCCAGCAGCTTAGGGGGAACTAATGAAAAACTGTTTTTT.

The chain couples TRBV7-8 to TRBJ1-2; maybe TRBD1 (5 bases). Germline V CDR1 and CDR2: SGHVS, FQNEAQ. The CDR3 spans 13 residues. The V and J ends lost 3 bases and 8 bases respectively, with 13 bases between them. Here the CDR3 reads CASSLTRGDGYTF. The CDR3 DNA reads as TGTGCCAGCAGCTTGACCCGGGGGGACGGCTACACCTTC.

The chain employs TRBV4-3 and TRBJ1-1, with unresolved D. Between the trimmed V and J ends, which lost 0 bases and 2 bases, there was a span of 10 bases. Germline values: CDR1 LGHNA, CDR2 YSLEER. The CDR3 contains 15 residues. The CDR3 bases are TGCGCCAGCAGCCAAGAGGGGTCTGGAAACACTGAAGCTTTCTTT. Amino acid sequence: CASSQEGSGNTEAFF.

V is TRBV7-9 and J is TRBJ1-6; 10 bases are a match to TRBD1. The CDR3 has 15 residues. Germline V gene lookup returns CDR1 SEHNR and CDR2 FQNEAQ (reference sequence). V shed 4 bases, J shed 9 bases, and the junction held 6 bases outside the gene matches. The CDR3 is CASSWGQGKFSPLHF. The DNA of the CDR3 is TGTGCCAGCAGCTGGGGACAGGGGAAATTTTCACCCCTCCACTTT.

The CDR3 loop is CASSKATDYEQYF. CDR3 sequence (DNA): TGTGCCAGCAGCAAAGCGACAGATTACGAGCAGTACTTC. The genes are TRBV21-1 and TRBJ2-7; the DNA was not used to check the table's D call, TRBD1. TRBV21-1 is shown as a pseudogene. This CDR3 is built from 13 residues.

This clone occurred once. V and J are TRBV9 and TRBJ1-1, with 7 bases matching TRBD1. V trimming: 4 bases; J trimming: 8 bases; junction bases outside the gene matches: 8. This CDR3 is 13 amino acids long. CDR1 SGDLS and CDR2 YYNGEE come from the germline V gene. In DNA, the CDR3 is TGTGCCAGCAGCCCCAGACAGGGCGTGGAAGCTTTCTTT. Translating it yields CASSPRQGVEAFF.

The chain combines TRBV2 with TRBJ2-7; possibly TRBD2 for D (6 bases). Per the germline V gene, CDR1 is SNHLY and CDR2 is FYNNEI. This CDR3 has 13 amino acids. V was clipped by 8 bases and J by 2 bases, with 13 bases between them. CDR3 in DNA: TGTGCCAGCCGGGCGCGGGGAACCTACGAGCAGTACTTC. Amino acids: CASRARGTYEQYF. The full variable domain, with the rest looked up from reference TRBV2 and TRBJ2-7, is EPEVTQTPSHQVTQMGQEVILRCVPISNHLYFYWYRQILGQKVEFLVSFYNNEISEKSEIFDDQFSVERPDGSNFTLKIRSTKLEDSAMYFCASRARGTYEQYFGPGTRLTVT.

The chain has TRBV5-4 and TRBJ2-7; tentatively, D is TRBD1 (6 bases). V shed 4 bases and J shed 3 bases, with 17 bases lying between them. Germline V CDR1 and CDR2: SGHNT, YYREEE (reference sequence). CDR3 length equals 15 residues. The CDR3 nucleotides read TGTGCCAGCAGCCTACAGGGTATGAGTGTCTACGAGCAGTACTTC. Its translation is CASSLQGMSVYEQYF.

The rearrangement uses TRBV30 and TRBJ2-5, with 8 bases fitting TRBD1. Germline trimming cut 1 base from V and 4 bases from J; bases unmatched to any gene: 2. From germline, CDR1 is GTSNPN and CDR2 SVGIG (reference sequence). The CDR3 contains 13 residues. The CDR3 DNA sequence: TGTGCCTGGAGTGGGACAGGGTCAGAGACCCAGTACTTC. Protein product: CAWSGTGSETQYF.

The chain uses TRBV7-2 and TRBJ2-7; TRBD2 matches at 11 bases. Germline CDR1 and CDR2: SGHTA and FQGNSA. V shed 7 bases and J 6 bases; nucleotides not matched to a gene: 11. The length of the CDR3 is 15 residues. The CDR3 bases are TGTGCCAGCACCCCTGGGACTAGCGGCCTTCTCGAGCAGTACTTC. Translating it yields CASTPGTSGLLEQYF.

This clone was observed a single time. The chain employs TRBV7-2 and TRBJ1-4, with a tentative D call TRBD1 (6 bases). The germline V gene encodes CDR1 SGHTA and CDR2 FQGNSA. Trimming stripped 2 bases from V and 7 bases from J, with 11 bases between. The CDR3 spans 14 residues. The CDR3 is CASSLIGGGEKLFF. The CDR3 DNA reads TGTGCCAGCAGCTTAATAGGGGGAGGTGAAAAACTGTTTTTT.

V usage is TRBV5-1 and J usage is TRBJ2-3; TRBD2 matches at 8 bases. V lost 0 bases, J lost 2 bases, and 5 bases stayed unmatched. Germline assignment: CDR1 SGHRS and CDR2 YFSETQ. The CDR3 length is 16 residues. Here the CDR3 reads CASSLGLLAATDTQYF. As DNA, the CDR3 is TGCGCCAGCAGCTTGGGGCTACTAGCGGCCACAGATACGCAGTATTTT.

The chain uses TRBV4-3 and TRBJ2-6; D unclear. V lost 2 bases to trimming and J lost 2 bases, with 7 bases between them. CDR1 and CDR2 (germline): LGHNA, YSLEER. This CDR3 region has 15 residues. The CDR3 region has the DNA TGCGCCAGCAGCCAATGGGGAACTGGGGCCAACGTCCTGACTTTC. Its protein product is CASSQWGTGANVLTF.